This T cell receptor beta chain emerged from a study of human T cells and chemical hapten exposure. This clonotype was seen repeatedly, ten times or more. TCRdb reprocessed the RACE reads with MiXCR, giving one entry per CDR3 protein. The profile shows 75,000 to 90,000 distinct CDR3 sequences, around 9.3% of them singletons. The germline V and J ends were trimmed by 3 bases and 3 bases, with 8 bases remaining between them. There are 14 residues in the CDR3. Germline assignment: CDR1 MNHEY and CDR2 SMNVEV (reference sequence). Noted time point: patch test 2, 6 weeks after DPC sensitization. Treatment defined: therapeutic diphenylcyclopropenone sensitization with weekly scalp DPC.

The sequences come from whole blood, collected in connection with sensitization to the hapten diphenylcyclopropenone (DPC). This TCR was sampled from a woman aged 50 to 60 with alopecia areata. Some clones in this sample may be carry-over from other donors' samples. The V gene is TRBV27, the J gene TRBJ1-4, with D hard to call. The CDR3 nucleotides are TGTGCCAGCAGTTTTGCGTCTCCTAATGAAAAACTGTTTTTT. Amino acid sequence: CASSFASPNEKLFF. Full variable domain (outside the CDR3, taken from reference TRBV27 and TRBJ1-4): EAQVTQNPRYLITVTGKKLTVTCSQNMNHEYMSWYRQDPGLGLRQIYYSMNVEVTDKGDVPEGYKVSRKEKRNFPLILESPSPNQTSLYFCASSFASPNEKLFFGSGTQLSVL.